Below are 14 T cell receptor beta chains sequenced from a single sample in a study of T cell responses to AZD1222 COVID-19 vaccine. Profiling relied on immunoSEQ multiplex PCR, and the TCRdb table lists in-frame clones only, not all of them. In the table there are about 200,000 clones, 91% of which are singletons. The sequenced sample was peripheral blood, obtained 28 days after the second AZD1222 dose. The receptors come from an adult who received the AZD1222 COVID-19 vaccine.

The chain carries TRBV28 and TRBJ2-7, with 8 bases identical to TRBD1. V was clipped by 5 bases and J by 2 bases; unmatched bases: 8. The germline gives CDR1 MDHEN, CDR2 SYDVKM. CDR3 length: 15 residues. The CDR3 loop reads CASSTRDRQAYEQYF. The CDR3 DNA reads TGTGCCAGCAGTACCCGGGACAGGCAGGCCTACGAGCAGTACTTC.

The chain has TRBV6-5 and TRBJ1-6; D is unclear. The V gene lost 2 bases and the J gene lost 7 bases, with 6 bases spanning the gap. The CDR3 covers 13 residues. Germline CDR1 and CDR2: MNHEY and SVGAGI. CDR3 in DNA: TGTGCCAGCAGTTACGGAATGAATTCACCCCTCCACTTT. Encoded protein: CASSYGMNSPLHF.

The rearrangement joins TRBV6-5 to TRBJ1-2, with no clear D. CDR3 length: 13 amino acids. Germline assignment: CDR1 MNHEY and CDR2 SVGAGI. V gave up 2 bases and J gave up 8 bases, with 12 bases separating them. The CDR3 loop reads CASSYGSRRGYTF. CDR3 DNA sequence: TGTGCCAGCAGTTACGGGAGCCGACGGGGCTACACCTTC.

V is TRBV27 and J is TRBJ2-2, with 10 bases identical to TRBD2. J lost 2 bases, V lost 3 bases, and 6 bases had no gene match. CDR3 length: 17 residues. CDR1 MNHEY and CDR2 SMNVEV come from the germline V gene (reference sequence). CDR3 loop: CASSFYGLAVNTGELFF. In DNA, the CDR3 is TGTGCCAGCAGTTTTTACGGACTAGCGGTAAACACCGGGGAGCTGTTTTTT.

This chain joins TRBV30 and TRBJ1-2, with TRBD1 as a possible D gene (6 bases). This CDR3 has 13 amino acids. Trimming pared 0 bases from V and 6 bases from J, leaving 11 bases between. Germline lookup yields CDR1 GTSNPN and CDR2 SVGIG (reference sequence). CDR3 amino acids: CAWSVRKGDGYTF. DNA of the CDR3: TGTGCCTGGAGTGTACGGAAGGGGGATGGCTACACCTTC.

In its sample, this clone was seen a few times. V usage is TRBV11-3 and J usage is TRBJ1-3, with 8 bases that match TRBD1. The CDR3 covers 16 residues. The V and J ends lost 1 base and 0 bases, in that order; junction bases with no gene match: 2. Germline V gives CDR1 SGHNT, CDR2 YENEEA. The CDR3 protein is CASSLVGTGSGNTIYF. Written as DNA, the CDR3 is TGTGCCAGCAGCTTAGTCGGGACAGGCTCTGGAAACACCATATATTTT.

V and J are TRBV9 and TRBJ2-2; D might be TRBD2 (6 bases). The CDR3 contains 14 residues. CDR1 SGDLS and CDR2 YYNGEE come from the germline V gene. The V and J ends lost 3 bases and 6 bases respectively, with 12 bases between them. CDR3 in amino acids: CASSATTSPGELFF. For the CDR3, the DNA is TGTGCCAGCAGCGCCACCACTAGCCCCGGGGAGCTGTTTTTT.

The V and J genes are TRBV30 and TRBJ1-2, with D hard to call. This CDR3 has 15 amino acids. CDR1 and CDR2 (germline): GTSNPN, SVGIG (reference sequence). V was pared by 0 bases and J by 5 bases, with 16 bases between. The CDR3 sequence is CAWSVTAGWIYGYTF. The CDR3 DNA follows: TGTGCCTGGAGTGTCACGGCAGGCTGGATATATGGCTACACCTTC.

This clone was observed a single time. CDR3 sequence reads: CASSTTYEQYF. The CDR3 nucleotides read TGTGCCAGCAGTACAACCTACGAGCAGTACTTC. The chain joins TRBV6-2 or TRBV6-3 to TRBJ2-7; D gene unclear. The length of the CDR3 is 11 residues. The V gene's germline CDR1 is MNHEY and CDR2 SVGEGT. Trimming left V 5 bases short and J 2 bases short, with 4 bases between.

V and J are TRBV14 and TRBJ1-2; perhaps TRBD1 as D (5 bases). V gave up 5 bases and J gave up 4 bases, with 17 bases separating them. The CDR3 has 15 residues. The V gene's germline CDR1 is SGHDN and CDR2 FVKESK. Written as DNA, the CDR3 is TGTGCCAGCAGCTCCTACGGGGGATCGAGCTATGGCTACACCTTC. Protein sequence: CASSSYGGSSYGYTF.

A single count supports this clone. The gene calls are TRBV4-1 and TRBJ2-2; the D is unclear. The length of the CDR3 is 14 residues. Between the trimmed V and J ends, which lost 6 bases and 3 bases, there was a span of 11 bases. Germline values: CDR1 MGHRA, CDR2 YSYEKL. The CDR3 protein is CASSTYLDTGELFF. CDR3 nucleotides: TGCGCCAGCAGTACGTACTTGGACACCGGGGAGCTGTTTTTT.

The chain couples TRBV7-8 to TRBJ2-5; 9 positions agree with TRBD2. The CDR3 is 13 residues long. CDR1 and CDR2 (germline): SGHVS, FQNEAQ. Unmatched junction bases numbered 1, after V lost 5 bases and J lost 3 bases. CDR3 coding DNA: TGTGCCAGCAGCGCTAGCGGGAAAGAGACCCAGTACTTC. It yields the protein CASSASGKETQYF. The full variable domain, in which reference TRBV7-8 and TRBJ2-5 provide the parts outside the CDR3, is GAGVSQSPRYKVAKRGQDVALRCDPISGHVSLFWYQQALGQGPEFLTYFQNEAQLDKSGLPSDRFFAERPEGSVSTLKIQRTQQEDSAVYLCASSASGKETQYFGPGTRLLVL.

The rearrangement uses TRBV18 and TRBJ2-2; 8 bases line up with TRBD1. The CDR3 consists of 16 residues. From germline, CDR1 is KGHSH and CDR2 LQKENI. V was clipped by 3 bases and J by 1 base; unmatched bases: 4. This CDR3 reads CASSPADRVNTGELFF. The CDR3 DNA is TGTGCCAGCTCACCCGCGGACAGGGTGAACACCGGGGAGCTGTTTTTT.

The genes are TRBV5-4 and TRBJ1-2, with D unclear. V was shortened by 1 base and J by 2 bases, with 6 bases between the two germline ends. CDR1 and CDR2 from the germline V gene are SGHNT and YYREEE (reference sequence). CDR3 size: 13 residues. CDR3 sequence: CASSLTENYGYTF. The CDR3 DNA reads TGTGCCAGCAGCTTGACAGAGAACTATGGCTACACCTTC.